One sample yielded the 24 T cell receptor beta chains listed below, sequenced in a study of blood T cell repertoires in COVID-19 (dated by TCRdb to the early 2020s). To prepare the library, the immunoSEQ multiplex PCR assay was applied. TCRdb mirrors the immuneACCESS table, restricted to in-frame sequences. Some clones are absent from its copies; in checked studies, under half trace to an unresolved V gene, and the reason for the others is unknown. The sample has about 79,000 clones on record, roughly 91% of them singletons. The top ten constitute about 15% of the sample. What was sequenced was peripheral blood. These receptors all stem from a man aged 65-85 years with active or convalescent COVID-19.

This clone was counted a few times. The chain carries TRBV12-3 or TRBV12-4 and TRBJ2-7; a weak D match, TRBD1 (6 bases). The CDR3 runs to 13 residues. Trimming shortened V by 8 bases and J by 3 bases, and 14 bases separated the two germline ends. CDR3 in amino acids: CASVESQGYEQYF. CDR3 DNA sequence: TGTGCCAGCGTTGAGTCACAGGGCTACGAGCAGTACTTC.

The J gene is TRBJ2-3, the V gene TRBV18, with D maybe TRBD2 (6 bases). This CDR3 spans 14 amino acids. The germline CDR1 and CDR2 sequences are KGHSH and LQKENI. Trimming left V 2 bases short and J 1 base short, with 7 bases between. The CDR3 sequence: CASSPGEGTDTQYF. The CDR3 DNA reads as TGTGCCAGCTCACCAGGGGAGGGCACAGATACGCAGTATTTT.

This clone was observed a single time. The chain links TRBV9 to TRBJ2-7; 11 positions agree with TRBD2. The germline V gene encodes CDR1 SGDLS and CDR2 YYNGEE. Unmatched junction bases numbered 1, after V lost 0 bases and J lost 2 bases. CDR3 size: 15 residues. This chain's CDR3 is CASSVGTSGPYEQYF. CDR3 DNA: TGTGCCAGCAGCGTAGGGACTAGCGGGCCCTACGAGCAGTACTTC.

In DNA, the CDR3 is TGTGCCAGCAGCCAAGACCAGGGAAGAGGCTACACCTTC. Protein: CASSQDQGRGYTF. The chain recombines TRBV11-2 with TRBJ1-2; possible D gene TRBD1, 5 bases. Germline lookup yields CDR1 SGHAT and CDR2 FQNNGV. The CDR3 contains 13 residues. The ends were cut back, 5 bases at V and 8 bases at J, with 15 bases in the middle.

The V gene is TRBV11-3, the J gene TRBJ2-1; 12 nucleotides agree with TRBD2. This CDR3 spans 14 amino acids. Trimming took 1 base from V and 8 from J; bases not matched to a gene: 0. Per germline, CDR1 SGHNT and CDR2 YENEEA. CDR3 loop: CASSLGLAGDEQFF. In nucleotides, the CDR3 is TGTGCCAGCAGCTTAGGACTAGCGGGAGATGAGCAGTTCTTC.

The chain combines TRBV7-2 with TRBJ2-7; D is perhaps TRBD2 (6 bases). Germline CDR1 SGHTA, CDR2 FQGNSA. Trimming removed 4 bases from V and 3 bases from J, with 10 bases in between. The CDR3 extends over 13 amino acids. The CDR3 loop is CASSSDYLYEQYF. The CDR3 nucleotides are TGTGCCAGCAGCTCGGACTACCTCTACGAGCAGTACTTC.

The gene calls are TRBV5-1 and TRBJ2-7; TRBD1 matches 9 bases. Germline V lookup: CDR1 SGHRS, CDR2 YFSETQ. The CDR3 runs to 15 residues. The J segment lost 0 bases and the V segment lost 3 bases, leaving 4 bases of the junction unmatched. CDR3 nucleotide sequence: TGCGCCAGCAGCTCGGGACAGGGTGTCTCCTACGAGCAGTACTTC. Translation gives CASSSGQGVSYEQYF.

The chain carries TRBV28 and TRBJ2-2; 8 positions agree with TRBD2. Germline V gene lookup returns CDR1 MDHEN and CDR2 SYDVKM. J lost 2 bases, V lost 5 bases, and 10 bases had no gene match. The CDR3 has 17 amino acids. The CDR3 is CASSGTGGLVNTGELFF. CDR3 nucleotides: TGTGCCAGCAGTGGGACGGGGGGGCTAGTTAACACCGGGGAGCTGTTTTTT. Based on the CDR3 plus reference TRBV28 and TRBJ2-2, the full variable domain is DVKVTQSSRYLVKRTGEKVFLECVQDMDHENMFWYRQDPGLGLRLIYFSYDVKMKEKGDIPEGYSVSREKKERFSLILESASTNQTSMYLCASSGTGGLVNTGELFFGEGSRLTVL.

This chain uses TRBV7-2 with TRBJ2-7; possibly TRBD1 for D (5 bases). Trimming cost V 5 bases and J 3 bases, with 14 bases left between them. CDR1 and CDR2 from the germline V gene are SGHTA and FQGNSA. The CDR3 consists of 14 residues. Written as DNA, the CDR3 is TGTGCCAGCAGCGTAACCAGGGCCGTCTACGAGCAGTACTTC. The encoded protein is CASSVTRAVYEQYF.

V is TRBV6-1 and J is TRBJ2-6; the D is unclear. The ends were cut back, 1 base at V and 2 bases at J, with 6 bases in the middle. Germline CDR1 MNHNS, CDR2 SASEGT. The CDR3 sequence is 15 residues long. The chain's CDR3 is CASSEELPGANVLTF. DNA of the CDR3: TGTGCCAGCAGTGAAGAGCTTCCTGGGGCCAACGTCCTGACTTTC.

The chain employs TRBV28 and TRBJ1-2, with no clear D. The germline V gene has CDR1 MDHEN and CDR2 SYDVKM. The CDR3 is 13 residues long. V was clipped by 3 bases and J by 7 bases, with 12 bases between them. As DNA, the CDR3 is TGTGCCAGCAGTTTGGGCTGGCGTTCTGGCTACACCTTC. The encoded protein is CASSLGWRSGYTF.

CDR3: CASSQSPGQGADTEAFF. The DNA for the CDR3 is TGTGCCAGTAGTCAGAGTCCGGGACAGGGGGCCGACACTGAAGCTTTCTTT. This chain connects TRBV19 to TRBJ1-1; 12 positions match TRBD1. CDR1 and CDR2 from the germline V gene are LNHDA and SQIVND (reference sequence). Trimming at V came to 5 bases and at J to 3 bases, leaving 10 bases not matched to a gene. CDR3 length: 17 residues.

The gene calls are TRBV7-2 and TRBJ2-7, with 10 positions matching TRBD1. Germline V gives CDR1 SGHTA, CDR2 FQGNSA. The V and J ends lost 3 bases and 4 bases, in that order; junction bases with no gene match: 15. The CDR3 covers 18 residues. The CDR3 nucleotides read TGTGCCAGCAGCTTGGACCGGGACAGGGGACGAGTGAGATACGAGCAGTACTTC. The encoded protein is CASSLDRDRGRVRYEQYF.

In its sample, this clone was seen once. The chain carries TRBV7-2 and TRBJ2-3; no reliable D call. Germline assignment: CDR1 SGHTA and CDR2 FQGNSA. The CDR3 length is 12 residues. Trimming removed 5 bases at V and 8 bases at J, with 11 bases between. The DNA of the CDR3 is TGTGCCAGCAGCCCATCGATCGGTACGCAGTATTTT. Its protein is CASSPSIGTQYF.

The V and J genes are TRBV5-1 and TRBJ2-1; D is unclear. The germline gives CDR1 SGHRS, CDR2 YFSETQ. CDR3 length: 14 residues. V was shortened by 6 bases and J by 9 bases, with 19 bases between the two germline ends. CDR3 in DNA: TGCGCCAGCAACCCTCAGGTGTCCACCGGTGAGCAGTTCTTC. Translation gives CASNPQVSTGEQFF. Supplemented by reference TRBV5-1 and TRBJ2-1, the full variable domain reads KAGVTQTPRYLIKTRGQQVTLSCSPISGHRSVSWYQQTPGQGLQFLFEYFSETQRNKGNFPGRFSGRQFSNSRSEMNVSTLELGDSALYLCASNPQVSTGEQFFGPGTRLTVL.

The chain has TRBV15 and TRBJ2-2; 7 nucleotides match TRBD1. V shed 1 base and J 2 bases; nucleotides not matched to a gene: 7. Looked up from germline, CDR1 is LNHNV and CDR2 is YYDKDF (reference sequence). CDR3 length: 17 amino acids. In nucleotides, the CDR3 is TGTGCCACCAGCAGAGGTTTACAGGGGAAAAACACCGGGGAGCTGTTTTTT. Protein product: CATSRGLQGKNTGELFF.

This chain uses TRBV5-6 with TRBJ2-7; possibly TRBD2 for D (5 bases). V lost 7 bases and J 2 bases, leaving 7 bases between the germline ends. CDR1 is SGHDT, CDR2 YYEEEE, per germline. This CDR3 region has 11 residues. As DNA, the CDR3 is TGTGCCAGCCGGGGAACCTACGAGCAGTACTTC. It specifies CASRGTYEQYF.

The J gene is TRBJ2-1, the V gene TRBV18, with D hard to call. The CDR3 runs to 11 residues. Germline values: CDR1 KGHSH, CDR2 LQKENI. Trimming removed 5 bases from V and 6 bases from J, with 5 bases in between. CDR3 residues: CASSSSNEQFF. The CDR3 DNA reads TGTGCCAGCTCATCGAGCAATGAGCAGTTCTTC.

V and J are TRBV7-8 and TRBJ2-1, with a weak D call TRBD2 (6 bases). The V and J ends lost 5 bases and 3 bases respectively, with 17 bases between them. This CDR3 comprises 16 residues. Germline CDR1 and CDR2: SGHVS and FQNEAQ. CDR3 bases: TGTGCCAGCAGCCCGAGGGACTCTTCGGGCTACAATGAGCAGTTCTTC. Encoded protein: CASSPRDSSGYNEQFF.

The chain links TRBV24-1 to TRBJ1-5, with a weak D call TRBD1 (5 bases). Germline V gene sequence: CDR1 KGHDR, CDR2 SFDVKD. The CDR3 has 14 amino acids. V was trimmed by 9 bases and J by 9 bases, leaving 20 bases between them. CDR3 sequence: CATGAGVDASPQHF. The CDR3 DNA is TGTGCCACCGGGGCGGGGGTTGATGCTTCGCCCCAGCATTTT.

Here the CDR3 DNA reads TGTGCCAGCAGCCCCGGACAGGGCCCCGAAGGCGATACGCAGTATTTT. Translation: CASSPGQGPEGDTQYF. V and J are TRBV7-3 and TRBJ2-3, with 8 bases that match TRBD1. V dropped 5 bases and J dropped 6; count of bases not matched to a gene: 13. The CDR3 is 16 residues long. Germline CDR1 SGHTA, CDR2 FQGTGA. Full variable domain (remainder filled in from reference TRBV7-3 and TRBJ2-3): GAGVSQTPSNKVTEKGKYVELRCDPISGHTALYWYRQSLGQGPEFLIYFQGTGAADDSGLPNDRFFAVRPEGSVSTLKIQRTERGDSAVYLCASSPGQGPEGDTQYFGPGTRLTVL.

The chain uses TRBV4-1 and TRBJ1-6; tentative D call: TRBD1 (5 bases). This CDR3 has 16 amino acids. Germline loops: CDR1 MGHRA, CDR2 YSYEKL. Trimming cost V 1 base and J 6 bases, with 13 bases left between them. The CDR3 DNA reads TGCGCCAGCAGCCAAGGGTCAAACAGGCCTAATTCACCCCTCCACTTT. The encoded protein is CASSQGSNRPNSPLHF.

V usage is TRBV28 and J usage is TRBJ1-2, with no clear D. CDR1 and CDR2 (germline): MDHEN, SYDVKM. Deletions cut 3 bases from V and 2 bases from J, with 13 bases between. The CDR3 runs 15 residues. CDR3 residues: CASSFWSMRNYGYTF. CDR3 nucleotide sequence: TGTGCCAGCAGTTTCTGGAGTATGAGAAACTATGGCTACACCTTC.

CDR3 region: CASSPRPPFLGSDNSPLHF. The CDR3 region has the DNA TGTGCCAGCAGTCCCCGCCCCCCTTTTTTAGGGAGTGATAATTCACCCCTCCACTTT. J is TRBJ1-6 and V is TRBV27; D is undetermined. In germline, CDR1 is MNHEY, CDR2 SMNVEV (reference sequence). This CDR3 is 19 amino acids long. V dropped 5 bases and J dropped 5 bases, with 25 bases sitting between them.